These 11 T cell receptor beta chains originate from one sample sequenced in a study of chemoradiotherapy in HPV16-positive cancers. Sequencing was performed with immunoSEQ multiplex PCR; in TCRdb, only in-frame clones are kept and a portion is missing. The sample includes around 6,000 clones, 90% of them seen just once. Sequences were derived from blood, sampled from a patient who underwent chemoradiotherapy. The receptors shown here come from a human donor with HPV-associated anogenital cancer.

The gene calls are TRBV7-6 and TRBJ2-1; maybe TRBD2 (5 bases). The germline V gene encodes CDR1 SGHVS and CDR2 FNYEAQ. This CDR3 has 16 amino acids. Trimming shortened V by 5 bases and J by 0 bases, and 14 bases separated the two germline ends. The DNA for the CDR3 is TGTGCCAGCAGCCCTGGTTTTGGGAGCTCCTACAATGAGCAGTTCTTC. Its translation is CASSPGFGSSYNEQFF.

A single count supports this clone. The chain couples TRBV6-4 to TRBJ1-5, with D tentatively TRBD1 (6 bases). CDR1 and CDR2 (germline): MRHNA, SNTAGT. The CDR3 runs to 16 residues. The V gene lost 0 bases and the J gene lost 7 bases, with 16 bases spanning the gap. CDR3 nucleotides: TGTGCCAGCAGTGACTCACAGGGTGGATGGATGCAGCCCCAGCATTTT. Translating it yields CASSDSQGGWMQPQHF.

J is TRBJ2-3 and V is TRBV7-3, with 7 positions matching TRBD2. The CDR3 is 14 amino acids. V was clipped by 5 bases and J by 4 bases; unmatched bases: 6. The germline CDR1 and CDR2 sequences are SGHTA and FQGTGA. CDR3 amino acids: CASSKTSAADTQYF. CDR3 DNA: TGTGCCAGCAGCAAAACTAGCGCGGCAGATACGCAGTATTTT.

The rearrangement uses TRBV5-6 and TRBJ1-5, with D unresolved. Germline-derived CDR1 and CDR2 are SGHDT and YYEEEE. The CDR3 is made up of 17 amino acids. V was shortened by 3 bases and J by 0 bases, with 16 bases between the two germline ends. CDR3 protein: CASSSLGQVDSNQPQHF. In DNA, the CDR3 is TGTGCCAGCAGCTCCTTAGGGCAGGTTGATAGCAATCAGCCCCAGCATTTT. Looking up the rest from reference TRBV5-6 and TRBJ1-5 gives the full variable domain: DAGVTQSPTHLIKTRGQQVTLRCSPKSGHDTVSWYQQALGQGPQFIFQYYEEEERQRGNFPDRFSGHQFPNYSSELNVNALLLGDSALYLCASSSLGQVDSNQPQHFGDGTRLSIL.

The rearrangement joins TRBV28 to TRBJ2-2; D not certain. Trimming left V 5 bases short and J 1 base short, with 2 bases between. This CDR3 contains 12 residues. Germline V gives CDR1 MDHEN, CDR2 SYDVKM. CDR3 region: CASSLNTGELFF. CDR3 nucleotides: TGTGCCAGCAGTCTGAACACCGGGGAGCTGTTTTTT. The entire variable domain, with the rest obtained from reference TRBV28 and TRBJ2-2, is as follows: DVKVTQSSRYLVKRTGEKVFLECVQDMDHENMFWYRQDPGLGLRLIYFSYDVKMKEKGDIPEGYSVSREKKERFSLILESASTNQTSMYLCASSLNTGELFFGEGSRLTVL.

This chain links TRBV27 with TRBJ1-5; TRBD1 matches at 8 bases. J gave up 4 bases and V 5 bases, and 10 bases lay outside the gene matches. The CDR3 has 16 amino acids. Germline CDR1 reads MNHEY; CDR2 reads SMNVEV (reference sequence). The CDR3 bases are TGTGCCAGCAGTCCGCACAGGGGGTTAGGTAATCAGCCCCAGCATTTT. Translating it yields CASSPHRGLGNQPQHF.

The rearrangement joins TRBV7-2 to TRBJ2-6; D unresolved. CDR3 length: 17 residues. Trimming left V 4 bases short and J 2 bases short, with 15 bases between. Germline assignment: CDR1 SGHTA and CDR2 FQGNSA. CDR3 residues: CASSSNKGGAGANVLTF. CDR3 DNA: TGTGCCAGCAGCTCAAATAAGGGTGGGGCTGGGGCCAACGTCCTGACTTTC.

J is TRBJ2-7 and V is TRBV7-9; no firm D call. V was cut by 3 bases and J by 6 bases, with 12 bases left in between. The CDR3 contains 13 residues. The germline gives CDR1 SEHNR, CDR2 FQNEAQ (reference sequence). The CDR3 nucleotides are TGTGCCAGCAGCTTTCAGAGCGTCGGCGAGCAGTACTTC. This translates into CASSFQSVGEQYF.

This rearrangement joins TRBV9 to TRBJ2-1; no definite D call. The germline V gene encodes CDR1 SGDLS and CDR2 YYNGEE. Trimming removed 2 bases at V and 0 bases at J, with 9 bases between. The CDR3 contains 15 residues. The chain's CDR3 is CASSVEHSSYNEQFF. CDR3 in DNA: TGTGCCAGCAGCGTTGAACATAGCTCCTACAATGAGCAGTTCTTC.

The chain's CDR3 is CASAPPKGLFTDTQYF. The CDR3 DNA sequence: TGCGCCAGCGCGCCGCCAAAAGGACTCTTCACAGATACGCAGTATTTT. The V gene is TRBV5-1, the J gene TRBJ2-3; possibly TRBD2 for D (5 bases). Per the germline V gene, CDR1 is SGHRS and CDR2 is YFSETQ. The CDR3 runs 16 residues. V was trimmed by 7 bases and J by 2 bases, leaving 20 bases between them.

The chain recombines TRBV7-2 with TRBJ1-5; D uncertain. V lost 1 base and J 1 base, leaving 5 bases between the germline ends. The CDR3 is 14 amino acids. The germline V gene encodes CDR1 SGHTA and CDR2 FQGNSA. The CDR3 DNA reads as TGTGCCAGCAGCTTAGACGACAGCAATCAGCCCCAGCATTTT. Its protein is CASSLDDSNQPQHF.